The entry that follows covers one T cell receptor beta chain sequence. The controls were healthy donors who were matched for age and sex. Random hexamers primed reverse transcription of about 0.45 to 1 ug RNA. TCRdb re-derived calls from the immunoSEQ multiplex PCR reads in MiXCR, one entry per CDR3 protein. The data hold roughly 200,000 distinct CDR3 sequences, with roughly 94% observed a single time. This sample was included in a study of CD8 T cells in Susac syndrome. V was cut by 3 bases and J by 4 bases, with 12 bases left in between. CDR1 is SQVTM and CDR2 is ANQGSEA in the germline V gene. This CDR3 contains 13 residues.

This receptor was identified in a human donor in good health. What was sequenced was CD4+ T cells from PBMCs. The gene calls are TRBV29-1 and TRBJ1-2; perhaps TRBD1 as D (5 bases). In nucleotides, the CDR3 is TGCAGCGTTGAGGGGGGACTCTTCTATGGCTACACCTTC. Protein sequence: CSVEGGLFYGYTF.